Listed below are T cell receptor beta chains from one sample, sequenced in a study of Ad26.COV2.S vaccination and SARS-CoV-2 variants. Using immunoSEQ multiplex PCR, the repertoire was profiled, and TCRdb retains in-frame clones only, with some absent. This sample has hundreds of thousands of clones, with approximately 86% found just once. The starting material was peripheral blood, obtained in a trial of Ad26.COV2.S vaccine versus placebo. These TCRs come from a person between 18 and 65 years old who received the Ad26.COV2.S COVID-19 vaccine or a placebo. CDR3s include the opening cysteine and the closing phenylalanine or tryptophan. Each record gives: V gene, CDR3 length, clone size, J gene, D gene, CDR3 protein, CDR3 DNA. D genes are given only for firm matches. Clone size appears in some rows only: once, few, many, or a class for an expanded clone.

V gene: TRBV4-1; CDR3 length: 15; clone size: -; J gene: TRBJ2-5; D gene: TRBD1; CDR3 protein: CASSQTGQVDETQYF; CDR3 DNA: TGCGCCAGCAGCCAAACGGGACAGGTTGACGAGACCCAGTACTTC
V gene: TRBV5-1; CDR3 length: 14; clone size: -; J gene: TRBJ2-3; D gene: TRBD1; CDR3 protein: CASTRQGQKDTQYF; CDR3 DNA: TGCGCCAGCACCCGACAGGGTCAGAAAGATACGCAGTATTTT
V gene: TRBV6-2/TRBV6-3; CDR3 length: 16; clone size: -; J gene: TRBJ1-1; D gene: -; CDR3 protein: CASSLWGQMDSTEAFF; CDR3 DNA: TGTGCCAGCAGCCTCTGGGGGCAGATGGACAGCACTGAAGCTTTCTTT
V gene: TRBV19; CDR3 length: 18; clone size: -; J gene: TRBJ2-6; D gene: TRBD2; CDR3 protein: CASTPGGVGVSGANVLTF; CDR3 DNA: TGTGCCAGTACCCCCGGGGGGGTGGGAGTCTCTGGGGCCAACGTCCTGACTTTC
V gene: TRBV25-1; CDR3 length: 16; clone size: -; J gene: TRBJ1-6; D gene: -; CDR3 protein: CASNTHGQGWNSPLHF; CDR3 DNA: TGTGCCAGCAACACCCATGGCCAGGGTTGGAATTCACCCCTCCACTTT
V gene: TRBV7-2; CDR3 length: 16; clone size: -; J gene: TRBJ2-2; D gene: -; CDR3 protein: CASSSWGAGDTGELFF; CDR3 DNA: TGTGCCAGCAGCTCATGGGGGGCAGGGGACACCGGGGAGCTGTTTTTT
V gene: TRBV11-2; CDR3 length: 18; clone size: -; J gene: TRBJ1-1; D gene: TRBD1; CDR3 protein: CASSPRDSLMRRNIEAFF; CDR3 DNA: TGTGCCAGCAGCCCCAGGGACAGCTTAATGAGGCGGAACATTGAAGCTTTCTTT
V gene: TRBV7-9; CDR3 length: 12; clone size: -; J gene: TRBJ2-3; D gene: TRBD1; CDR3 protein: CASGQGRDTQYF; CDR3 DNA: TGTGCCAGCGGACAGGGGCGCGATACGCAGTATTTT
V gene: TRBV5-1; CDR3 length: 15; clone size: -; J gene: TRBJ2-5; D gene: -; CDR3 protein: CASSLGGGPQETQYF; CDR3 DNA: TGCGCCAGCAGCTTGGGAGGGGGGCCGCAAGAGACCCAGTACTTC
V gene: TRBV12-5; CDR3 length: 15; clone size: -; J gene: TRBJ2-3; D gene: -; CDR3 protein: CASGLVGGTMGTQYF; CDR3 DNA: TGTGCTAGTGGTTTGGTGGGCGGGACAATGGGTACGCAGTATTTT
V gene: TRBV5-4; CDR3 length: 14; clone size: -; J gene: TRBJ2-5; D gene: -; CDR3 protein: CASSSGTPQETQYF; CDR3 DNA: TGTGCCAGCAGTTCCGGGACACCCCAAGAGACCCAGTACTTC
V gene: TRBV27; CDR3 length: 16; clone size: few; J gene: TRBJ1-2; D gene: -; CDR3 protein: CASSFNSGTPNYGYTF; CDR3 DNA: TGTGCCAGCAGTTTTAACTCCGGGACACCTAACTATGGCTACACCTTC
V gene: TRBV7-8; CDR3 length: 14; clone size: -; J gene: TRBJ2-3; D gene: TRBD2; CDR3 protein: CASSLPGTTDTQYF; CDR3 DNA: TGTGCCAGCAGCTTACCAGGGACTACTGATACGCAGTATTTT
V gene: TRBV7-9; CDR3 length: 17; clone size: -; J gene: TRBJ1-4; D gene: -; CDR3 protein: CASSPAFGGQSSEKLFF; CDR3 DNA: TGTGCCAGCAGCCCAGCGTTCGGGGGGCAGAGCAGCGAAAAACTGTTTTTT